These 31 T cell receptor beta chains were sequenced from one sample in a study of beta chain features in type 1 diabetes. Study outcomes and limitations: Shortening that was moderate but significant affected the TCRB CDR3s of Type 1 diabetes patients in all four CD4+ subsets.

Reverse transcribing all isolated RNA meant expressed TCRB transcripts were sequenced. This table comes from immunoSEQ multiplex PCR, and its TCRdb copy is limited to in-frame clones, with some not included. The table includes fewer than 300,000 clones, 9.5% to 13% detected once. No cognate antigen is known for these TCRs. The sequencing sample was made of naive CD4+ T cells from blood. Receptor source: a man younger than 45 with type 1 diabetes.

The chain recombines TRBV7-9 with TRBJ2-1; 11 bases line up with TRBD2. J gave up 2 bases and V 2 bases, and 2 bases lay outside the gene matches. The CDR3 spans 16 residues. CDR1 and CDR2 from the germline V gene are SEHNR and FQNEAQ (reference sequence). This CDR3 is CASSLKLAGAYNEQFF. The CDR3 nucleotides are TGTGCCAGCAGCTTAAAACTAGCGGGGGCCTACAATGAGCAGTTCTTC.

J is TRBJ2-2 and V is TRBV7-8; 9 bases are shared with TRBD2. The CDR3 contains 16 residues. In germline, CDR1 is SGHVS, CDR2 FQNEAQ. With 1 base clipped from V and 0 bases from J, the junction kept 0 bases outside the gene matches. The DNA of the CDR3 is TGTGCCAGCAGCTTAGGACTAGCGGCGAACACCGGGGAGCTGTTTTTT. The encoded protein is CASSLGLAANTGELFF.

The sample holds a few counts of this clone. J is TRBJ1-2 and V is TRBV11-2, with D perhaps matching TRBD1 (5 bases). Trimming took off 4 bases at V and 8 bases at J, with 8 bases between the two ends. The CDR3 is made up of 11 amino acids. CDR1 and CDR2 from the germline V gene are SGHAT and FQNNGV. CDR3 nucleotides: TGTGCCAGCAGCTCAGGGCTGGGCTACACCTTC. Residues: CASSSGLGYTF.

V usage is TRBV29-1 and J usage is TRBJ2-3; 11 nucleotides line up with TRBD2. V dropped 5 bases and J dropped 3; count of bases not matched to a gene: 10. Germline loops: CDR1 SQVTM, CDR2 ANQGSEA. The CDR3 has 16 amino acids. The CDR3 sequence is CSVTPLAGGTTDTQYF. The CDR3 coding sequence is TGCAGCGTTACCCCTTTAGCGGGGGGGACTACAGATACGCAGTATTTT.

This clone was seen more than once but under ten times. Written as DNA, the CDR3 is TGTGCCAGCAGCTTATCGGGGGGAGAGACCCAGTACTTC. It specifies CASSLSGGETQYF. The rearrangement uses TRBV7-3 and TRBJ2-5; TRBD2 matches 7 bases. There are 13 residues in the CDR3. V dropped 2 bases and J dropped 4; count of bases not matched to a gene: 1. Per germline, CDR1 SGHTA and CDR2 FQGTGA.

The gene calls are TRBV29-1 and TRBJ1-2, with D possibly being TRBD1 (5 bases). Germline-derived CDR1 and CDR2 are SQVTM and ANQGSEA. Deletions cut 6 bases from V and 10 bases from J, with 18 bases between. CDR3 length equals 12 residues. The chain's CDR3 is CSVAVGREDYTF. Here the CDR3 DNA reads TGCAGCGTGGCCGTGGGCAGGGAGGACTACACCTTC.

This clone showed up just a few times. The chain combines TRBV5-4 with TRBJ1-1; a weak D match, TRBD1 (6 bases). Germline V gene lookup returns CDR1 SGHNT and CDR2 YYREEE (reference sequence). V dropped 2 bases and J dropped 0 bases, with 8 bases sitting between them. CDR3 size: 14 residues. The CDR3 protein is CASSFGQLNTEAFF. CDR3 DNA sequence: TGTGCCAGCAGCTTCGGACAGTTGAACACTGAAGCTTTCTTT.

V is TRBV18 and J is TRBJ2-6; 7 positions agree with TRBD1. Germline loops: CDR1 KGHSH, CDR2 LQKENI. The CDR3 runs 15 residues. V trimming: 3 bases; J trimming: 4 bases; junction bases outside the gene matches: 3. The CDR3 protein is CASSPDRVGANVLTF. CDR3 nucleotide sequence: TGTGCCAGCTCACCTGACAGGGTAGGGGCCAACGTCCTGACTTTC.

The chain carries TRBV28 and TRBJ2-5; D remains unclear. Trimming cost V 6 bases and J 3 bases, with 8 bases left between them. The CDR3 loop spans 12 amino acids. Looked up from germline, CDR1 is MDHEN and CDR2 is SYDVKM. For the CDR3, the DNA is TGTGCCAGCAGATCCCCTGAAGAGACCCAGTACTTC. Its translation: CASRSPEETQYF. The whole variable domain, filled in from reference TRBV28 and TRBJ2-5, reads DVKVTQSSRYLVKRTGEKVFLECVQDMDHENMFWYRQDPGLGLRLIYFSYDVKMKEKGDIPEGYSVSREKKERFSLILESASTNQTSMYLCASRSPEETQYFGPGTRLLVL.

This clone showed up just a few times. The chain is built from TRBV12-5 and TRBJ2-7; no clear D gene. V gave up 1 base and J gave up 12 bases, with 13 bases separating them. CDR3 size: 12 residues. The V gene's germline CDR1 is LGHNT and CDR2 FRNRAP. CDR3 nucleotide sequence: TGTGCTAGTGGTTTGGATGTCTTTGCGCGGTACTTC. Translation: CASGLDVFARYF.

CDR3 in amino acids: CASSLQAGLGSYEQFF. CDR3 bases: TGTGCCAGCAGCCTTCAGGCGGGGCTTGGGAGTTATGAGCAGTTCTTC. The V and J genes are TRBV9 and TRBJ2-1; tentatively, D is TRBD2 (6 bases). V lost 4 bases and J 8 bases, leaving 22 bases between the germline ends. The germline CDR1 and CDR2 sequences are SGDLS and YYNGEE. CDR3 length: 16 residues.

This clone was seen a few times. This chain joins TRBV29-1 and TRBJ2-7; 8 bases are shared with TRBD1. The CDR3 extends over 12 amino acids. Per germline, CDR1 SQVTM and CDR2 ANQGSEA. V gave up 6 bases and J gave up 5 bases; unmatched junction bases: 6. In DNA, the CDR3 is TGCAGCGTCTCCCAACAGGGGGACGAGCAGTACTTC. The encoded protein is CSVSQQGDEQYF.

The chain joins TRBV19 to TRBJ2-3, with 14 nucleotides matching TRBD2. This CDR3 is 17 amino acids long. The germline CDR1 and CDR2 sequences are LNHDA and SQIVND (reference sequence). V lost 4 bases, J lost 4 bases, and 7 bases stayed unmatched. The DNA for the CDR3 is TGTGCCAGTAGTACTCCTGGACTAGCGGGGGGATCAGATACGCAGTATTTT. Its translation is CASSTPGLAGGSDTQYF.

This chain joins TRBV13 and TRBJ1-2; 7 nucleotides match TRBD1. V was clipped by 3 bases and J by 4 bases; unmatched bases: 2. This CDR3 is 13 amino acids long. Germline V lookup: CDR1 PRHDT, CDR2 FYEKMQ (reference sequence). CDR3 residues: CASSFGQAYGYTF. The DNA for the CDR3 is TGTGCCAGCAGCTTCGGACAGGCCTATGGCTACACCTTC.

The sample holds a few counts of this clone. The chain couples TRBV19 to TRBJ2-6, with D perhaps matching TRBD1 (6 bases). Trimming cost V 5 bases and J 1 base, with 9 bases left between them. Germline V CDR1 and CDR2: LNHDA, SQIVND (reference sequence). CDR3 length: 15 amino acids. The CDR3 DNA reads TGTGCCAGTAGTCCACAGGGTTCTGGGGCCAACGTCCTGACTTTC. Protein: CASSPQGSGANVLTF.

V gene TRBV5-4 combines with J gene TRBJ2-5, with 7 bases matching TRBD2. CDR1 and CDR2 (germline): SGHNT, YYREEE (reference sequence). The CDR3 runs 14 residues. Germline trimming cut 4 bases from V and 0 bases from J; bases unmatched to any gene: 3. In nucleotides, the CDR3 is TGTGCCAGCAGCAAGGCGGGGGACCAAGAGACCCAGTACTTC. Encoded protein: CASSKAGDQETQYF.

This clone turned up a few times. The rearrangement links TRBV9 to TRBJ2-2; TRBD1 matches 8 bases. The CDR3 has 13 residues. V was clipped by 3 bases and J by 6 bases; unmatched bases: 1. Per germline, CDR1 SGDLS and CDR2 YYNGEE. CDR3 sequence: CASSATGAGELFF. In nucleotides, the CDR3 is TGTGCCAGCAGCGCGACAGGGGCCGGGGAGCTGTTTTTT.

This clone was seen a few times. The chain is built from TRBV7-9 and TRBJ1-1; 7 bases map to TRBD1. Losses at the gene ends were 5 bases for V and 5 bases for J; bases not matched to a gene: 8. There are 14 residues in the CDR3. Germline V gives CDR1 SEHNR, CDR2 FQNEAQ (reference sequence). The CDR3 loop is CASSPLPGGTEAFF. The CDR3 DNA follows: TGTGCCAGCAGCCCGCTCCCAGGGGGAACTGAAGCTTTCTTT.

The J gene is TRBJ2-1, the V gene TRBV6-6; 14 nucleotides line up with TRBD2. The CDR3 contains 15 residues. Germline-derived CDR1 and CDR2 are MNHNY and SVGAGI (reference sequence). With V trimmed by 4 bases and J by 5 bases, 1 base remained unmatched. The CDR3 region is CASSLTSGGDNEQFF. The CDR3 DNA sequence: TGTGCCAGCAGTTTGACTAGCGGGGGGGACAATGAGCAGTTCTTC.

The rearrangement uses TRBV29-1 and TRBJ2-7; TRBD1 matches at 7 bases. V shed 7 bases, J shed 3 bases, and the junction held 6 bases outside the gene matches. CDR1 is SQVTM, CDR2 ANQGSEA, per germline. The CDR3 consists of 12 residues. In DNA form, the CDR3 reads TGCAGCGCCGGGACAGCGGACTACGAGCAGTACTTC. Amino acids: CSAGTADYEQYF.

The chain combines TRBV13 with TRBJ1-4; D is unclear. Between the trimmed V and J ends, which lost 0 bases and 3 bases, there was a span of 8 bases. The CDR3 has 15 amino acids. CDR1 PRHDT and CDR2 FYEKMQ come from the germline V gene (reference sequence). CDR3 nucleotide sequence: TGTGCCAGCAGCTTAGGGGAGGCAGCTAATGAAAAACTGTTTTTT. Amino acid sequence: CASSLGEAANEKLFF.

This chain connects TRBV7-9 to TRBJ2-1, with 11 bases identical to TRBD2. Germline V gene sequence: CDR1 SEHNR, CDR2 FQNEAQ (reference sequence). The CDR3 is 15 residues long. J lost 7 bases, V lost 2 bases, and 4 bases had no gene match. CDR3 sequence reads: CASSLTSGGHNEQFF. The CDR3 nucleotides read TGTGCCAGCAGCTTAACTAGCGGGGGACATAATGAGCAGTTCTTC.

This rearrangement joins TRBV19 to TRBJ1-4; possibly TRBD1 for D (5 bases). Trimming stripped 4 bases from V and 0 bases from J, with 9 bases between. Germline V gene lookup returns CDR1 LNHDA and CDR2 SQIVND (reference sequence). This CDR3 contains 15 residues. CDR3 loop: CASSTQGATNEKLFF. As DNA, the CDR3 is TGTGCCAGTAGTACCCAGGGTGCAACTAATGAAAAACTGTTTTTT.

This clone came up a few times. The V gene is TRBV7-9, the J gene TRBJ1-1, with a weak D call TRBD1 (5 bases). There are 14 residues in the CDR3. V lost 5 bases and J lost 0, with 10 bases in between. The germline V gene has CDR1 SEHNR and CDR2 FQNEAQ (reference sequence). CDR3 DNA sequence: TGTGCCAGCAGCCCTGCGGGGGTGAACACTGAAGCTTTCTTT. It codes for CASSPAGVNTEAFF. Together with reference TRBV7-9 and TRBJ1-1, the CDR3 gives the full variable domain: DTGVSQNPRHKITKRGQNVTFRCDPISEHNRLYWYRQTLGQGPEFLTYFQNEAQLEKSRLLSDRFSAERPKGSFSTLEIQRTEQGDSAMYLCASSPAGVNTEAFFGQGTRLTVV.

The V gene is TRBV27, the J gene TRBJ1-2, with D possibly being TRBD1 (6 bases). Trimming left V 7 bases short and J 4 bases short, with 13 bases between. The germline gives CDR1 MNHEY, CDR2 SMNVEV (reference sequence). The CDR3 sequence is 13 residues long. The CDR3 loop reads CASKMTGTYGYTF. The CDR3 nucleotides are TGTGCCAGCAAAATGACAGGCACCTATGGCTACACCTTC.

V is TRBV28 and J is TRBJ1-2, with D perhaps TRBD1 (5 bases). Per the germline V gene, CDR1 is MDHEN and CDR2 is SYDVKM. The CDR3 is 16 residues long. Deletions cut 6 bases from V and 5 bases from J, with 22 bases between. CDR3 coding DNA: TGTGCCAGCAGCCTAATATCCCGGACGGGGGATTATGGCTACACCTTC. As protein: CASSLISRTGDYGYTF.

This chain's CDR3 is CASSSTRIMWELFF. The CDR3 region has the DNA TGTGCCAGCAGTTCGACGAGGATTATGTGGGAGCTGTTTTTT. J is TRBJ2-2 and V is TRBV27; the D is unclear. CDR1 and CDR2 (germline): MNHEY, SMNVEV (reference sequence). This CDR3 spans 14 amino acids. Trimming removed 4 bases from V and 9 bases from J, with 15 bases in between.

This clone was recorded a few times. This chain links TRBV4-2 with TRBJ2-7; 11 positions agree with TRBD2. The CDR3 loop spans 15 amino acids. Germline loops: CDR1 LGHNA, CDR2 YNFKEQ. The V segment lost 1 base and the J segment 5 bases; nucleotides outside the gene matches: 4. DNA of the CDR3: TGTGCCAGCAGCCAAGCTACTAGCGGGGGCCACGAGCAGTACTTC. Its protein is CASSQATSGGHEQYF.

This clone was seen a handful of times. In DNA form, the CDR3 reads TGCGCCAGCAGCCAAGAATGGCGCGCTCAGGGGTCCTACAATGAGCAGTTCTTC. It translates to CASSQEWRAQGSYNEQFF. The chain couples TRBV4-3 to TRBJ2-1, with D perhaps TRBD1 (6 bases). The V and J ends lost 0 bases and 1 base respectively, with 16 bases between them. The CDR3 covers 18 residues. CDR1 and CDR2 from the germline V gene are LGHNA and YSLEER.

This clone was found a few times. The V gene is TRBV7-2, the J gene TRBJ2-1; 10 bases line up with TRBD1. CDR1 is SGHTA, CDR2 FQGNSA, per germline. V shed 7 bases, J shed 7 bases, and the junction held 7 bases outside the gene matches. The length of the CDR3 is 14 residues. CDR3 DNA: TGTGCCAGCATCGACAGGGGGCTGGGGAATGAGCAGTTCTTC. Protein product: CASIDRGLGNEQFF.

The CDR3 spells CASSITGGPSPLHF. CDR3 nucleotide sequence: TGTGCCAGTAGTATAACAGGGGGCCCCTCCCCCCTCCACTTT. This sequence joins TRBV19 and TRBJ1-6; TRBD1 agrees at 9 bases. Germline V gives CDR1 LNHDA, CDR2 SQIVND (reference sequence). The CDR3 loop spans 14 amino acids. Trimming took 2 bases from V and 13 from J; bases not matched to a gene: 6.